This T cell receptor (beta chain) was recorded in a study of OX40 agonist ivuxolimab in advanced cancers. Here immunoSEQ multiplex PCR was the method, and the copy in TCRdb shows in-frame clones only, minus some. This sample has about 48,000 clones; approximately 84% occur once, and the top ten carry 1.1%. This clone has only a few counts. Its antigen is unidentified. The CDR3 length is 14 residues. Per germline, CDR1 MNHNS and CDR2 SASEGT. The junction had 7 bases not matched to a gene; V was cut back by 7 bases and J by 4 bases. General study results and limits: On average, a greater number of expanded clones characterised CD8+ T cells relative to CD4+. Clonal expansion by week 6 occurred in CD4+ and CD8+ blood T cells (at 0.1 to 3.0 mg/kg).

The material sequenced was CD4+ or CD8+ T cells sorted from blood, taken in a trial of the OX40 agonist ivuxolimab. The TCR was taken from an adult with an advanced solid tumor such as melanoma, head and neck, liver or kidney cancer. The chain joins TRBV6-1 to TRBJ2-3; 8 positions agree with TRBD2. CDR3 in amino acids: CASIPAGVADTQYF. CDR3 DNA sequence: TGTGCCAGCATCCCAGCGGGAGTAGCAGATACGCAGTATTTT.